Each of the 3 T cell receptor beta chains below was sequenced from the same sample in a study of T cell clonality in common variable immunodeficiency. Profiled with immunoSEQ multiplex PCR; TCRdb holds only in-frame clones, not every one. Recorded here are approximately 30,000 clones, none singletons. The specimen sequenced was peripheral blood mononuclear cells. These receptors all stem from a person aged 18-70 years in good health.

This clone was detected ten times or more. Read sequence stops 3 residues before the CDR3 end, and the germline J gene provides the missing end. The V gene is TRBV5-1, the J gene TRBJ1-1; no definite D call. This CDR3 region has 14 residues. CDR1 SGHRS and CDR2 YFSETQ come from the germline V gene. The V end was cut by 2 bases, the J end by 3 bases, with 11 bases between. CDR3 bases read: TGCGCCAGCAGCTTTTCGGGGTCGGACACTGAA. This translates into CASSFSGSDTE. The whole CDR3 reads CASSFSGSDTEAFF.

This clone occurred a few times. The read is 3 residues too short to cover the CDR3 end, so that end is filled in from the germline J gene. The chain links TRBV11-2 to TRBJ1-6, with a weak D call TRBD1 (5 bases). Looked up from germline, CDR1 is SGHAT and CDR2 is FQNNGV. CDR3 size: 14 residues. The germline V and J ends were trimmed by 5 bases and 8 bases, with 13 bases remaining between them. The CDR3 bases that were read are TGTGCCAGCAGCCCAGCAGGAGGGGATTCACCC. Its translation: CASSPAGGDSP. The whole CDR3 sequence reads CASSPAGGDSPLHF.

Ten or more counts support this clone. The observed sequence ends 3 residues before the CDR3 terminus, with the missing tail filled in from the germline J gene. This chain uses TRBV9 with TRBJ2-2; the match to TRBD1 covers 10 bases. Germline trimming cut 0 bases from V and 6 bases from J; bases unmatched to any gene: 5. The CDR3 totals 16 residues. Germline loops: CDR1 SGDLS, CDR2 YYNGEE. The part of the CDR3 DNA that was read is TGTGCCAGCAGCGTAGAGGGGACAGGGGCGGCCGGGGAG. Protein: CASSVEGTGAAGE. The whole CDR3 protein is CASSVEGTGAAGELFF.